This T cell receptor (beta chain) was sequenced during a study of blood T cell repertoires in COVID-19. The CDR3 is 15 residues long. Trimming pared 4 bases from V and 6 bases from J, leaving 17 bases between. In germline, CDR1 is MNHEY, CDR2 SMNVEV (reference sequence). Some clones are missing from TCRdb's copy, which holds only in-frame ones; the method was immunoSEQ multiplex PCR. The repertoire holds more than 350,000 clones, more than 70% seen once, with around 3% in the top ten. Seattle's cohort entered during active infection and was followed longitudinally. This clonotype originated in a woman in her 30s with COVID-19, enrolled during active disease. The rearrangement links TRBV27 to TRBJ2-3; weak D call: TRBD1 (6 bases). Source material: peripheral blood. CDR3 region: CASSYQLRGHDTQYF. CDR3 DNA: TGTGCCAGCAGTTACCAACTCAGGGGTCATGATACGCAGTATTTT.